This is a list of T cell receptor beta chains from one sample in a study of response to subunit inactivated influenza vaccine. TCRdb reprocessed the RT-PCR reads via MiXCR and lists one record per CDR3 protein. This sample has 150,000 to 200,000 distinct CDR3 sequences, with around 10% found just once. This specimen consisted of CD8+ T cells sorted from PBMCs, obtained around 2 years after vaccination. All receptors derive from a man in his fifties or sixties who received an inactivated influenza vaccine. The CDR3 runs from the conserved cysteine through the conserved F or W. The D gene is left open where the match is weak. A row's size may be missing; if present it is once, few, many or a size class.

V: TRBV6-1; J: TRBJ2-5; D: NA; size: once; DNA: TGTGCCAGCAGTACGTCCAGGGGCGGAGAGACCCAGTACTTC; CDR3: CASSTSRGGETQYF
V: TRBV4-3; J: TRBJ2-7; D: TRBD1; size: many; DNA: TGCGCCAGCAGCTGGGGACAGGCGGGATCCTACGAGCAGTACTTC; CDR3: CASSWGQAGSYEQYF
V: TRBV20-1; J: TRBJ1-4; D: NA; size: NA; DNA: TGCAGTGCTAGAGACGGACAGTGGGGGAATGAAAAACTGTTTTTT; CDR3: CSARDGQWGNEKLFF
V: TRBV20-1; J: TRBJ2-2; D: NA; size: NA; DNA: TGCAGTGCCGAAGGGCACCCGAACACCGGGGAGCTGTTTTTT; CDR3: CSAEGHPNTGELFF
V: TRBV24-1; J: TRBJ2-4; D: NA; size: NA; DNA: TGTGCCACCAGGGACGTCAAAAACATTCAGTACTTC; CDR3: CATRDVKNIQYF
V: TRBV5-1; J: TRBJ2-1; D: NA; size: NA; DNA: TGCGCCAGCTCTTCTTATCCTGAGTACTACAATGAGCAGTTCTTC; CDR3: CASSSYPEYYNEQFF
V: TRBV11-2; J: TRBJ2-3; D: NA; size: NA; DNA: TGTGCCAGCAGCTTTGGCAGGGGAACAGATACGCAGTATTTT; CDR3: CASSFGRGTDTQYF
V: TRBV7-2; J: TRBJ2-3; D: TRBD1; size: many; DNA: TGTGCCAGCAGCTCGGACAGGGGCACAGATACGCAGTATTTT; CDR3: CASSSDRGTDTQYF
V: TRBV7-2; J: TRBJ2-3; D: TRBD2; size: NA; DNA: TGTGCCAGCAGCAACATAGCGGGAAACACAGATACGCAGTATTTT; CDR3: CASSNIAGNTDTQYF
V: TRBV27; J: TRBJ2-3; D: NA; size: NA; DNA: TGTGCCAGCAGGCCCTATTTAGCGGTACGGGCAGATACGCAGTATTTT; CDR3: CASRPYLAVRADTQYF
V: TRBV4-2; J: TRBJ2-1; D: TRBD2; size: NA; DNA: TGTGCCAGCAGCCAACCAACTAGCGGGAGGGCGAATGAGCAGTTCTTC; CDR3: CASSQPTSGRANEQFF
V: TRBV12-3/TRBV12-4; J: TRBJ2-7; D: TRBD2; size: few; DNA: TGTGCCAGCAGTTTGGGGGCTAGCGGGACCCACGAGCAGTACTTC; CDR3: CASSLGASGTHEQYF
V: TRBV19; J: TRBJ1-2; D: NA; size: NA; DNA: TGTGCCACCCCCTCAGATGGGATGGACTATGGCTACACCTTC; CDR3: CATPSDGMDYGYTF
V: TRBV28; J: TRBJ2-1; D: TRBD2; size: NA; DNA: TGTGCCAGCGCGGGGGGCGGGCCAATTGAGCAGTTCTTC; CDR3: CASAGGGPIEQFF
V: TRBV4-1; J: TRBJ1-2; D: NA; size: NA; DNA: TGCGCCAGCAGCCAAGATCGGGGGCGTGGCTACACCTTC; CDR3: CASSQDRGRGYTF
V: TRBV28; J: TRBJ1-4; D: TRBD1; size: many; DNA: TGTGCCAGCAGTGTCCCGGGACAGGGGGCCGTTACTGAAAAACTGTTTTTT; CDR3: CASSVPGQGAVTEKLFF
V: TRBV28; J: TRBJ2-7; D: NA; size: NA; DNA: TGTGCCAGCAGTTTTTCACCCCTCACAGGTACCTACGAGCAGTACTTC; CDR3: CASSFSPLTGTYEQYF
V: TRBV12-3/TRBV12-4; J: TRBJ1-2; D: TRBD1; size: many; DNA: TGTGCCAGCAACCGGGACAGGACCTATGGCTACACCTTC; CDR3: CASNRDRTYGYTF
V: TRBV27; J: TRBJ1-2; D: TRBD1; size: NA; DNA: TGTGCCAGCAGCCCCGGACAGGGGGGCTACACCTTC; CDR3: CASSPGQGGYTF
V: TRBV7-9; J: TRBJ1-1; D: NA; size: NA; DNA: TGTGCCAGCAGCCTTGGACACAATGAAGCTTTCTTT; CDR3: CASSLGHNEAFF